This T cell receptor (beta chain) was found in a study of CXCR3-negative and CXCR3-positive naive CD8 T cells. Study as a whole: Total TRB output reached about 135 million reads, about 1.5 +/- 0.3 million per library. Points from the study as a whole: The TRB CDR3s that CXCR3-positive naive cells carried were more hydrophobic than those of CXCR3-negative naive cells. Diversity ran similarly high across both naive subsets but far lower in memory CD8+ cells. The level of CXCR3 expression partially decreased after cryopreservation; the majority of assays used fresh PBMCs.

Per germline, CDR1 SGHRS and CDR2 YFSETQ. This CDR3 region has 16 residues. The study sorted every CD8+ T cell subset in triplicate at 310,000 or so cells each. UMI labels and 5' RACE were used to prepare the TRB cDNA libraries. TCRdb reprocessed the 5' RACE reads and keeps a single row for each CDR3 protein, giving no DNA. This sample's clone table lists some 130,000 distinct CDR3 sequences. With respect to this clonotype: The antigen is undetermined.

V usage is TRBV5-1 and J usage is TRBJ2-7; TCRdb names TRBD1, which stays unverified in the absence of DNA. This receptor was identified in a human donor in good health. Some clones in this sample may be carry-over from other donors' samples. Sequencing input: naive CXCR3+ CD8+ T cells from blood. Sample subset: CD45RO-CCR7+CD27+CD95- naive CD8+ T cells expressing CXCR3 (TNR3+). The chain's CDR3 is CASSWDRDRISYEQYF.